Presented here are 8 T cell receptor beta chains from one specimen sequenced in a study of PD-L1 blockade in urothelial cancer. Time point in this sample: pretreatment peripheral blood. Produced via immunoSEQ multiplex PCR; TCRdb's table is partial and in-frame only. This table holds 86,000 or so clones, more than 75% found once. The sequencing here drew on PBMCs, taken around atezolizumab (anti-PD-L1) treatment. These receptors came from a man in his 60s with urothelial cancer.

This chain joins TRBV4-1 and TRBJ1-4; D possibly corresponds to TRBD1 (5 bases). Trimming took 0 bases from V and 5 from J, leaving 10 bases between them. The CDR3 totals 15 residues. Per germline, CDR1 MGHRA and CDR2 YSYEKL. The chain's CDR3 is CASSQDRVWNEKLFF. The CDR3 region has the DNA TGCGCCAGCAGCCAAGACAGGGTCTGGAATGAAAAACTGTTTTTT.

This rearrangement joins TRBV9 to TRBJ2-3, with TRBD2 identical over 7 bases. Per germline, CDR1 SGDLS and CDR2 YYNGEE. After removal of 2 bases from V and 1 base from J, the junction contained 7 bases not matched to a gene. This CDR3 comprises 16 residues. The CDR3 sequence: CASSVLSGAGTDTQYF. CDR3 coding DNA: TGTGCCAGCAGCGTCCTAAGCGGGGCGGGCACAGATACGCAGTATTTT. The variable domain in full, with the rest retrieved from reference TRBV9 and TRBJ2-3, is DSGVTQTPKHLITATGQRVTLRCSPRSGDLSVYWYQQSLDQGLQFLIQYYNGEERAKGNILERFSAQQFPDLHSELNLSSLELGDSALYFCASSVLSGAGTDTQYFGPGTRLTVL.

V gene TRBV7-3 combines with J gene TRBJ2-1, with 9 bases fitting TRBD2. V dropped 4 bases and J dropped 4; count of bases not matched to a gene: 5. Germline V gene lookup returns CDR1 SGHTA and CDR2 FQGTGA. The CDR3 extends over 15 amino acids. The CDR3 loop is CASSSASGVYNEQFF. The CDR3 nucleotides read TGTGCCAGCAGCTCCGCTAGCGGGGTGTACAATGAGCAGTTCTTC.

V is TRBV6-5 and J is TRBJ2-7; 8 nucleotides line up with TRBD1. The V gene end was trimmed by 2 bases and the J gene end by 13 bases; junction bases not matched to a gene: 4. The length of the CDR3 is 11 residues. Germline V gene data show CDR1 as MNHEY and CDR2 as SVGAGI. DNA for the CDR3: TGTGCCAGCAGTTACATGGGGACAGGATACTTC. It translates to CASSYMGTGYF.

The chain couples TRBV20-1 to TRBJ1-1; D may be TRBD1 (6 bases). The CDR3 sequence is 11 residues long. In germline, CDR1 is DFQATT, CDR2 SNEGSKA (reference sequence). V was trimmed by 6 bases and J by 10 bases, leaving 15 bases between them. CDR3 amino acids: CSARGFRVAFF. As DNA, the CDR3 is TGCAGTGCCAGGGGTTTTCGGGTAGCTTTCTTT.

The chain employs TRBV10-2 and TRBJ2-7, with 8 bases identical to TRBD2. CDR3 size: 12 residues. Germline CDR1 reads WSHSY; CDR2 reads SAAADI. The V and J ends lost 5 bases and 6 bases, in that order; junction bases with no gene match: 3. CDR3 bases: TGCGCCAGCAGTAGTAGCGGGGCCGAGCAGTACTTC. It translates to CASSSSGAEQYF.

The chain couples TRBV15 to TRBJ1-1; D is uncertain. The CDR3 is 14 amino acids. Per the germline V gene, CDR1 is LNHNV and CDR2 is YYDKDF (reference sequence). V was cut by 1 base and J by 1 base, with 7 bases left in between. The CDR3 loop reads CATSRAVANTEAFF. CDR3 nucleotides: TGTGCCACCAGCAGAGCCGTGGCGAACACTGAAGCTTTCTTT.

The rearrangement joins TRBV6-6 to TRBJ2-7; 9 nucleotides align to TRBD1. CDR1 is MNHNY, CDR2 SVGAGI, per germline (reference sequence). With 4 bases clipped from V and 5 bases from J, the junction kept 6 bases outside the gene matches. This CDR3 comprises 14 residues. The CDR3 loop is CASSSFGTGNEQYF. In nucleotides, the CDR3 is TGTGCCAGCAGTTCGTTCGGGACAGGGAACGAGCAGTACTTC.